The present TCR beta chain was sequenced within a study of spatial heterogeneity in lung cancer. Turning to the study itself: Among detected sequences, beta-chain ones consistently exceeded alpha-chain ones in number. Each distinct TCR and UMI combination averaged more than ten appearances in raw reads.

Every TCR cDNA molecule carried a tag that served as a unique molecular identifier. TCRdb fed the 5' RACE reads into MiXCR, producing one record per CDR3 protein. Of about 4,400 distinct CDR3 sequences detected, approximately 24% appear once; the ten largest clones hold approximately 6%. The CDR3 runs to 12 residues. The V segment lost 4 bases and the J segment 7 bases; nucleotides outside the gene matches: 0. CDR1 is SQVTM and CDR2 is ANQGSEA in the germline V gene. Time point described: blood at routine non-recurrence follow-up after resection. Researchers sequenced whole RNA taken from tumor, nontumor lung or frozen PBMC without sorting.

The material sequenced was PBMCs, taken at follow-up. This chain links TRBV29-1 with TRBJ2-4, with TRBD1 identical over 11 bases. The sequence derives from a male donor with early-stage non-small cell lung cancer. CDR3 residues: CSVGTGGNIQYF. CDR3 nucleotide sequence: TGCAGCGTTGGGACAGGGGGCAACATTCAGTACTTC.